The rows below give T cell receptor beta chains drawn from one sample of a study of T-cell memory formation after mild COVID-19. TCRdb processed the 5' RACE reads anew with MiXCR; each CDR3 protein has one entry. Of around 50,000 distinct CDR3 sequences in the sample, around a quarter are singletons; the top ten hold 43%. Sequencing used PBMCs or a T cell subset sorted from them (not recorded which). These receptors all stem from a man younger than 35 who had mild COVID-19 (a few samples of this study predate the infection). Cell type and time point are not known. CDR3s include the opening cysteine and the closing phenylalanine or tryptophan. A D gene is named only where the DNA matches it firmly. Only some rows state a clone size, as once, few, many or a class for expanded clones.

abundance	len	v_gene	d_gene	j_gene	CDR3aa	CDR3nt
-	14	TRBV9	-	TRBJ2-5	CASSPEGRGETQYF	TGTGCCAGCTCCCCGGAGGGCCGTGGAGAGACCCAGTACTTC
-	12	TRBV20-1	TRBD2	TRBJ2-3	CSVGGARNTQYF	TGCAGTGTCGGGGGGGCCAGGAATACGCAGTATTTT
-	16	TRBV11-2	-	TRBJ2-7	CASSLGEDRGAPEQYF	TGTGCCAGCAGCCTAGGGGAGGACAGAGGAGCCCCCGAGCAGTACTTC
few	12	TRBV7-2	-	TRBJ2-3	CASSKMVDTQYF	TGTGCCAGCAGCAAGATGGTAGATACGCAGTATTTT
few	17	TRBV6-5	-	TRBJ1-5	CASSPRGSGYSNQPQHF	TGTGCCAGCAGTCCTAGGGGGTCTGGCTATAGCAATCAGCCCCAGCATTTT
-	15	TRBV11-2	-	TRBJ1-2	CASSPHGGMNYGYTF	TGTGCCAGCAGCCCCCATGGAGGGATGAACTATGGCTACACCTTC
-	13	TRBV6-5	-	TRBJ2-3	CASSRTNTDTQYF	TGTGCCAGCAGTCGGACTAACACAGATACGCAGTATTTT
-	15	TRBV27	TRBD2	TRBJ2-1	CASTYSGLAGRGQFF	TGTGCCAGCACGTACTCCGGACTAGCGGGGAGGGGGCAGTTCTTC
-	13	TRBV10-3	-	TRBJ2-2	CATLGAGPGELFF	TGTGCCACCTTGGGGGCGGGTCCCGGGGAGCTGTTTTTT
-	15	TRBV20-1	TRBD2	TRBJ2-3	CSAVALAGGTDTQYF	TGCAGTGCGGTGGCACTAGCGGGTGGCACAGATACGCAGTATTTT
-	19	TRBV6-6	-	TRBJ1-5	CASSYSLLTFGDSNQPQHF	TGTGCCAGCAGTTATAGTCTCCTAACCTTCGGGGATAGCAATCAGCCCCAGCATTTT
-	16	TRBV4-2	TRBD2	TRBJ2-5	CASSQEGAGAQETQYF	TGTGCCAGCAGCCAAGAAGGAGCGGGGGCACAAGAGACCCAGTACTTC
-	13	TRBV6-6	TRBD1	TRBJ2-1	CASSTGEYNEQFF	TGTGCCAGCTCCACAGGGGAATACAATGAGCAGTTCTTC
-	14	TRBV6-2/TRBV6-3	-	TRBJ2-2	CASSYSWGTGELFF	TGTGCCAGCAGTTACTCATGGGGCACCGGGGAGCTGTTTTTT
-	14	TRBV5-1	-	TRBJ1-1	CASSGGFQNTEAFF	TGCGCCAGCAGCGGGGGGTTTCAGAACACTGAAGCTTTCTTT
few	14	TRBV20-1	TRBD2	TRBJ2-7	CSAAWEGGPYEQYF	TGCAGTGCTGCCTGGGAGGGCGGGCCCTACGAGCAGTACTTC
few	15	TRBV18	-	TRBJ1-1	CASSPPVGPRTEAFF	TGTGCCAGCTCACCACCGGTAGGGCCACGCACTGAAGCTTTCTTT
few	18	TRBV3-1	-	TRBJ2-3	CASSQESPRASVGDTQYF	TGTGCCAGCAGCCAGGAAAGTCCGCGGGCCAGCGTCGGGGATACGCAGTATTTT
-	13	TRBV6-5	-	TRBJ2-6	CASSFSGANVLTF	TGTGCCAGCAGTTTTTCTGGGGCCAACGTCCTGACTTTC
-	15	TRBV4-2	-	TRBJ1-5	CASSQVVTGNQPQHF	TGTGCCAGCAGCCAAGTAGTTACGGGGAATCAGCCCCAGCATTTT
-	13	TRBV24-1	-	TRBJ2-1	CATSAGADNEQFF	TGTGCCACCAGTGCGGGGGCGGACAATGAGCAGTTCTTC
few	16	TRBV11-2	TRBD1	TRBJ2-3	CASTLPGDRGADTQYF	TGTGCCAGCACCCTACCGGGTGACAGGGGGGCAGATACGCAGTATTTT
few	14	TRBV28	TRBD2	TRBJ2-1	CASSLQGLADEQFF	TGTGCCAGCAGTTTACAGGGACTAGCGGATGAGCAGTTCTTC
-	15	TRBV4-2	TRBD2	TRBJ2-3	CASSPYTSAADTQYF	TGTGCCAGCAGCCCGTACACTAGCGCGGCAGATACGCAGTATTTT
-	14	TRBV4-1	-	TRBJ1-1	CASSQGQGRSRAFF	TGCGCCAGCAGCCAAGGCCAAGGGAGGTCACGGGCTTTCTTT
-	15	TRBV7-9	TRBD1	TRBJ2-7	CASSPGTGVLYEQYF	TGTGCCAGCAGCCCCGGGACAGGGGTCCTCTACGAGCAGTACTTC
few	14	TRBV6-5	TRBD1	TRBJ2-5	CASSEQGYQETQYF	TGTGCCAGCAGTGAACAGGGGTACCAAGAGACCCAGTACTTC
-	15	TRBV19	-	TRBJ2-3	CASSINEGFQSTQYF	TGTGCCAGTAGTATTAACGAAGGATTCCAGTCCACGCAGTATTTT
few	14	TRBV6-5	-	TRBJ1-5	CASSRRQLNQPQHF	TGTGCCAGCAGCCGGAGACAGTTGAATCAGCCCCAGCATTTT
few	14	TRBV4-3	-	TRBJ2-5	CASSQAIGMETQYF	TGCGCCAGCAGCCAGGCGATCGGAATGGAGACCCAGTACTTC
few	14	TRBV6-5	-	TRBJ2-3	CASSQTRPRDTQYF	TGTGCCAGCAGTCAAACTAGGCCGCGGGATACGCAGTATTTT
few	14	TRBV9	TRBD2	TRBJ2-7	CASSTSGGLDEQYF	TGTGCCAGCAGCACTAGCGGGGGATTGGACGAGCAGTACTTC
-	14	TRBV29-1	-	TRBJ1-2	CSVGDPMGSDGYTF	TGCAGCGTTGGGGACCCGATGGGTTCGGATGGCTACACCTTC
-	15	TRBV9	-	TRBJ1-5	CASSVGGRKNQPQHF	TGTGCCAGCAGCGTTGGAGGCCGGAAGAATCAGCCCCAGCATTTT
few	16	TRBV4-1	-	TRBJ2-1	CASSQDPGPAYNEQFF	TGCGCCAGCAGCCAGGACCCGGGCCCGGCTTACAATGAGCAGTTCTTC
-	12	TRBV2	-	TRBJ2-7	CASKGSSYEQYF	TGTGCCAGCAAGGGCAGCTCCTACGAGCAGTACTTC
few	14	TRBV4-1	TRBD1	TRBJ1-1	CASSPTGMNTEAFF	TGCGCCAGCAGCCCGACAGGGATGAACACTGAAGCTTTCTTT
few	12	TRBV7-9	-	TRBJ2-3	CASSPRSDTQYF	TGTGCCAGCAGCCCCCGAAGCGATACGCAGTATTTT
few	15	TRBV20-1	-	TRBJ2-1	CSARGGLLAYNEQFF	TGCAGTGCTAGAGGAGGACTCCTCGCCTACAATGAGCAGTTCTTC